These 21 T cell receptor beta chains originate from one sample sequenced in a study of T cells in Graves' hyperthyroidism and ophthalmopathy. From RNA transcripts, TCR beta CDR3 regions were amplified. Primed by the HTBI set, a first-round RT-PCR was run on the TCR CDR3. TCRdb ran MiXCR on the multiplex PCR reads and lists one entry per CDR3 protein. The sample has hundreds of thousands of distinct CDR3 sequences, about 13% seen once; the top ten hold around a tenth. Sequenced: blood. These receptors were obtained from a woman under 30 with Graves' hyperthyroidism.

The genes are TRBV28 and TRBJ1-1; D is ambiguous. V dropped 5 bases and J dropped 8 bases, with 12 bases sitting between them. The CDR3 totals 12 residues. The germline gives CDR1 MDHEN, CDR2 SYDVKM. The CDR3: CASSVTHQEAFF. CDR3 in DNA: TGTGCCAGCAGTGTAACTCATCAGGAAGCTTTCTTT.

A note on this clonotype: Being one base from a much bigger clone, this may be a read error. V is TRBV5-5 and J is TRBJ2-7, with TRBD2 as a possible D gene (6 bases). Germline V gene lookup returns CDR1 SGHKS and CDR2 YYEKEE (reference sequence). Between the trimmed V and J ends, which lost 0 bases and 4 bases, there was a span of 11 bases. The CDR3 sequence is 14 residues long. DNA for the CDR3: TGTGCCAGCAGCTTGGACTTCGCGGGGTACGAGCAGTACTTC. Its protein product is CASSLDFAGYEQYF. The variable domain in full, completed from reference TRBV5-5 and TRBJ2-7, reads DAGVTQSPTHLIKTRGQQVTLRCSPISGHKSVSWYQQVLGQGPQFIFQYYEKEERGRGNFPDRFSARQFPNYSSELNVNALLLGDSALYLCASSLDFAGYEQYFGPGTRLTVT.

To note about this clonotype: This may be a read error, as it is one base from a much larger clone. The genes are TRBV10-3 and TRBJ1-2; D may be TRBD1 (5 bases). Looked up from germline, CDR1 is ENHRY and CDR2 is SYGVKD. The CDR3 contains 17 residues. Trimming cost V 1 base and J 8 bases, with 23 bases left between them. Here the CDR3 reads CAISELSATLLWDGYTF. CDR3 DNA: TGTGCCATCAGTGAGTTGTCGGCCACACTCCTTTGGGACGGCTACACCTTC.

This clonotype has ten or more counts. The CDR3 coding sequence is TGCAGTGCTTCAAGGTATAACCCGAACACTGAAGCTTTCTTT. As protein: CSASRYNPNTEAFF. V usage is TRBV20-1 and J usage is TRBJ1-1, with D uncertain. The germline V gene has CDR1 DFQATT and CDR2 SNEGSKA (reference sequence). The CDR3 sequence is 14 residues long. With 5 bases removed from V and 1 base from J, the gap between germline ends came to 14 bases.

This clonotype has only a few counts. The gene calls are TRBV3-1 and TRBJ2-5, with D maybe TRBD2 (6 bases). There are 18 residues in the CDR3. From germline, CDR1 is LGHDT and CDR2 YNNKEL (reference sequence). V was clipped by 4 bases and J by 1 base, with 22 bases between them. As DNA, the CDR3 is TGTGCCAGCAGCCCTCGGGGCGGGACCGTCCTGACCCAAGAGACCCAGTACTTC. Amino acids: CASSPRGGTVLTQETQYF.

This sequence joins TRBV7-9 and TRBJ2-5; 14 bases fit TRBD2. Germline V gives CDR1 SEHNR, CDR2 FQNEAQ (reference sequence). V lost 4 bases, J lost 5 bases, and 18 bases stayed unmatched. This CDR3 region has 20 residues. CDR3 DNA sequence: TGTGCCAGCAGCTCTCAGAGAGGACTTCGGACTAGCGGGGGGCCGGAGACCCAGTACTTC. Protein product: CASSSQRGLRTSGGPETQYF.

This clonotype was recorded many times. The chain uses TRBV4-3 and TRBJ2-1; D could derive from TRBD1 or TRBD2 (5 bases each). CDR1 is LGHNA and CDR2 is YSLEER in the germline V gene. The length of the CDR3 is 16 residues. Trimming removed 0 bases at V and 7 bases at J, with 16 bases between. This CDR3 is CASSQDVRGARNEQFF. As DNA, the CDR3 is TGCGCCAGCAGCCAAGATGTCCGGGGCGCTAGGAATGAGCAGTTCTTC.

This clonotype has only a few counts. This sequence joins TRBV14 and TRBJ1-1; a weak D match, TRBD1 (5 bases). The CDR3 is 16 residues long. Trimming removed 4 bases at V and 1 base at J, with 16 bases between. The germline CDR1 and CDR2 sequences are SGHDN and FVKESK. The CDR3 region is CASSRLTGTANTEAFF. The CDR3 DNA sequence: TGTGCCAGCAGCCGGTTGACCGGGACCGCGAACACTGAAGCTTTCTTT.

This clonotype was seen at least ten times. The chain couples TRBV12-3 or TRBV12-4 to TRBJ2-7; D remains unclear. The CDR3 is 12 amino acids. Trimming removed 5 bases from V and 3 bases from J, with 8 bases in between. CDR3 in DNA: TGTGCCAGCAGTCCCCTGTTCTACGAGCAGTACTTC. Translation: CASSPLFYEQYF.

V is TRBV20-1 and J is TRBJ2-1; D may be TRBD2 (5 bases). Looked up from germline, CDR1 is DFQATT and CDR2 is SNEGSKA (reference sequence). This CDR3 has 15 residues. Trimming pared 6 bases from V and 2 bases from J, leaving 17 bases between. CDR3 nucleotides: TGCAGTGCCCCCCGGGCGGGCAGCCCCTACAATGAGCAGTTCTTC. Amino acid sequence: CSAPRAGSPYNEQFF.

Many counts were recorded for this clonotype. The V gene is TRBV12-3 or TRBV12-4, the J gene TRBJ1-2; D is ambiguous. V lost 2 bases, J lost 4 bases, and 11 bases lay in between. This CDR3 is built from 14 residues. CDR3 nucleotide sequence: TGTGCCAGCAGTTTATACCCGGAGGGCTATGGCTACACCTTC. This encodes CASSLYPEGYGYTF.

This clonotype was seen a handful of times. This chain links TRBV19 with TRBJ1-1; 10 bases align to TRBD1. In germline, CDR1 is LNHDA, CDR2 SQIVND (reference sequence). V dropped 10 bases and J dropped 11; count of bases not matched to a gene: 10. The CDR3 length is 12 residues. The chain's CDR3 is CATRDRGIVAFF. The CDR3 DNA sequence: TGTGCCACCAGGGACAGGGGAATAGTGGCTTTCTTT.

This rearrangement joins TRBV19 to TRBJ2-1; tentatively, D is TRBD1 or TRBD2 (6 bases each). In germline, CDR1 is LNHDA, CDR2 SQIVND (reference sequence). Trimming left V 1 base short and J 1 base short, with 11 bases between. The CDR3 length is 16 residues. As DNA, the CDR3 is TGTGCCAGTAGTATAGGAGGGGGGCTATCCTACAATGAGCAGTTCTTC. Protein sequence: CASSIGGGLSYNEQFF.

In regard to this clonotype: Given a much more abundant clone one base away, this may be a read error. The genes are TRBV29-1 and TRBJ2-1; 8 bases are a match to TRBD1. Germline V gives CDR1 SQVTM, CDR2 ANQGSEA. This CDR3 comprises 13 residues. V was pared by 0 bases and J by 9 bases, with 4 bases of the junction left unmatched. In DNA form, the CDR3 reads TGCAGCGTTGAAGAAGGACAGGGCGGTGAGCAGTTCTTC. This encodes CSVEEGQGGEQFF.

The sample holds many counts of this clonotype. DNA of the CDR3: TGTGCCAGCAGCTTAAGGGGTTCGGGGGACAGGAGCTACGAGCAGTACTTC. Amino acid sequence: CASSLRGSGDRSYEQYF. The chain employs TRBV7-2 and TRBJ2-7; 8 positions agree with TRBD1. Germline CDR1 SGHTA, CDR2 FQGNSA. J was trimmed by 3 bases and V by 2 bases; bases with no gene match: 12. The CDR3 sequence is 17 residues long. Full variable domain (rest looked up from reference TRBV7-2 and TRBJ2-7): GAGVSQSPSNKVTEKGKDVELRCDPISGHTALYWYRQSLGQGLEFLIYFQGNSAPDKSGLPSDRFSAERTGGSVSTLTIQRTQQEDSAVYLCASSLRGSGDRSYEQYFGPGTRLTVT.

In this sample, this clonotype turned up many times. The J gene is TRBJ2-5, the V gene TRBV20-1; maybe TRBD1 (6 bases). With 6 bases removed from V and 3 bases from J, the gap between germline ends came to 14 bases. This CDR3 has 13 amino acids. Germline loops: CDR1 DFQATT, CDR2 SNEGSKA (reference sequence). The CDR3 loop is CSASGQRKETQYF. The CDR3 DNA is TGCAGTGCATCGGGACAACGCAAAGAGACCCAGTACTTC.

This clonotype has a count of ten or more. The chain carries TRBV6-6 and TRBJ1-2; 9 bases match TRBD1. In germline, CDR1 is MNHNY, CDR2 SVGAGI (reference sequence). J was trimmed by 5 bases and V by 1 base; bases with no gene match: 11. This CDR3 spans 17 amino acids. CDR3 amino acids: CASSYLTGTGFWYGYTF. CDR3 DNA: TGTGCCAGCAGTTACTTAACCGGGACAGGGTTTTGGTATGGCTACACCTTC.

The rearrangement uses TRBV10-3 and TRBJ1-1; 9 bases map to TRBD1. This CDR3 is built from 12 residues. Germline assignment: CDR1 ENHRY and CDR2 SYGVKD. J lost 7 bases, V lost 7 bases, and 4 bases had no gene match. Here the CDR3 DNA reads TGTGCCATCAAACCGGGACAGGGTGAAGCTTTCTTT. Translation gives CAIKPGQGEAFF.

This clonotype was seen at least ten times. DNA for the CDR3: TGTGCCAGCAGCTTAACTGGGGGAAGCGACGAGCAGTACTTC. This encodes CASSLTGGSDEQYF. The chain links TRBV11-2 to TRBJ2-7, with D possibly being TRBD1 or TRBD2 (5 bases each). The V and J ends lost 2 bases and 5 bases respectively, with 13 bases between them. This CDR3 has 14 residues. The germline gives CDR1 SGHAT, CDR2 FQNNGV. Full variable domain (rest looked up from reference TRBV11-2 and TRBJ2-7): EAGVAQSPRYKIIEKRQSVAFWCNPISGHATLYWYQQILGQGPKLLIQFQNNGVVDDSQLPKDRFSAERLKGVDSTLKIQPAKLEDSAVYLCASSLTGGSDEQYFGPGTRLTVT.

The table lists this clonotype with many counts. In DNA form, the CDR3 reads TGTGCCAGCTCAGGCCCGGGCTACACCTTC. Encoded protein: CASSGPGYTF. This chain links TRBV9 with TRBJ1-2, with D hard to call. CDR3 length equals 10 residues. Trimming removed 7 bases at V and 8 bases at J, with 9 bases between. Per the germline V gene, CDR1 is SGDLS and CDR2 is YYNGEE.

This clonotype has a count of ten or more. The V gene is TRBV2, the J gene TRBJ2-3, with 11 bases identical to TRBD2. V lost 9 bases, J lost 6 bases, and 5 bases stayed unmatched. Germline values: CDR1 SNHLY, CDR2 FYNNEI. There are 13 residues in the CDR3. Here the CDR3 DNA reads TGTGCCAGAACTAGCGGGGGCCACGATACGCAGTATTTT. Its translation is CARTSGGHDTQYF.